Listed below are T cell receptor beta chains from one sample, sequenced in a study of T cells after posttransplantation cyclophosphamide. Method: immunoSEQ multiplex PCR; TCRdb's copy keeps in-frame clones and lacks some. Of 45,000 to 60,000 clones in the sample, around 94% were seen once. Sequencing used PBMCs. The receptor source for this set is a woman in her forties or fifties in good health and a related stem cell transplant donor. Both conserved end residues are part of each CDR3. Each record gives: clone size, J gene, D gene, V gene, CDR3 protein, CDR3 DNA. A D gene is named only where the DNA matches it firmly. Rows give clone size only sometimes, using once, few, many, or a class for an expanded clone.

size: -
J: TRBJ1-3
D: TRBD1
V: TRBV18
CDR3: CASSPLRQGDSGNTIYF
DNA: TGTGCCAGCTCACCACTAAGACAGGGAGACTCTGGAAACACCATATATTTT

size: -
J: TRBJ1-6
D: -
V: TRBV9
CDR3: CASSRDRINSPLHF
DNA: TGTGCCAGCAGCCGCGACAGGATTAATTCACCCCTCCACTTT

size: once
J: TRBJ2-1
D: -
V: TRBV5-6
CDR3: CASAPAGGYNEQFF
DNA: TGTGCCAGCGCCCCTGCCGGCGGGTACAATGAGCAGTTCTTC

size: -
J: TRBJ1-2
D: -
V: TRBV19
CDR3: CASSKQGIDYGYTF
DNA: TGTGCCAGTAGTAAACAGGGTATCGACTATGGCTACACCTTC

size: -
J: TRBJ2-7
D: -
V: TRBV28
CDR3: CASSAVEGWQYF
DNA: TGTGCCAGCAGCGCCGTGGAGGGATGGCAGTACTTC

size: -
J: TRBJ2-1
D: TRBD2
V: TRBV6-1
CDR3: CASSEQGLADDNEQFF
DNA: TGTGCCAGCAGTGAACAGGGACTAGCGGATGACAATGAGCAGTTCTTC

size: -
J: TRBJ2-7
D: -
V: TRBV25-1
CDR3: CASTPQTGLEQYF
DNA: TGTGCCAGCACCCCACAAACAGGGCTCGAGCAGTACTTC

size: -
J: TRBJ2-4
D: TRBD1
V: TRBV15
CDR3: CATSGDRGEAKNIQYF
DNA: TGTGCCACCAGCGGGGACAGGGGTGAGGCCAAAAACATTCAGTACTTC

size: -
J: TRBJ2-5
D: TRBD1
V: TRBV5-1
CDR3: CASSNRDRDTQETQYF
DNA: TGCGCCAGCAGCAACCGGGACAGGGATACTCAAGAGACCCAGTACTTC

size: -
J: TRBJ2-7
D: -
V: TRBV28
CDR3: CASRIGSPGSAEYF
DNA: TGTGCCAGCAGGATCGGGTCCCCCGGGTCGGCGGAGTACTTC

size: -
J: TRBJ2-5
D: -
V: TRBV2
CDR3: CASRTERVETQYF
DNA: TGTGCCAGTAGGACTGAAAGAGTGGAGACCCAGTACTTC

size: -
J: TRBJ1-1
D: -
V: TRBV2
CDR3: CASTQREGTVEAFF
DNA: TGTGCCAGCACCCAACGGGAGGGGACGGTTGAAGCTTTCTTT

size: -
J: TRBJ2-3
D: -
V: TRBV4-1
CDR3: CASSQVKLAVTYPYTDTQYF
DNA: TGCGCCAGCAGCCAAGTCAAATTGGCGGTCACTTACCCCTACACAGATACGCAGTATTTT

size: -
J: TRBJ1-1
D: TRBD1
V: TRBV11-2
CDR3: CASSLPTGSTEAFF
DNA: TGTGCCAGCAGCTTGCCGACAGGGTCCACTGAAGCTTTCTTT

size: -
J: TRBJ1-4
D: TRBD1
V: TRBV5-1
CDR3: CASSSQLPGQPATNEKLFF
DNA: TGCGCCAGCAGCTCGCAACTTCCGGGACAGCCCGCAACTAATGAAAAACTGTTTTTT

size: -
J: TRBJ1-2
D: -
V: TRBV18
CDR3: CASSNLGQSGYTF
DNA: TGTGCCAGCTCAAATTTAGGACAGAGCGGCTACACCTTC

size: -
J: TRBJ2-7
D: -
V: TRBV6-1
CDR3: CASSGVYEQYF
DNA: TGTGCCAGCAGTGGAGTATACGAGCAGTACTTC

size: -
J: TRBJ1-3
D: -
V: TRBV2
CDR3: CASSEPGSGNTIYF
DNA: TGTGCCAGCAGTGAGCCGGGCTCTGGAAACACCATATATTTT

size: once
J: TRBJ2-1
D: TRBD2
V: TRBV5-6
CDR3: CASSLLAGNYNEQFF
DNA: TGTGCCAGCAGCCTACTAGCGGGGAACTACAATGAGCAGTTCTTC

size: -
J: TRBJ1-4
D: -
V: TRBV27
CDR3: CASILRQPNEKLFF
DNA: TGTGCCAGCATATTACGACAGCCAAATGAAAAACTGTTTTTT

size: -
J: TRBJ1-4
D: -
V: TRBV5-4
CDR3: CASSLGGATNEKLFF
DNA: TGTGCCAGCAGCTTGGGGGGGGCAACTAATGAAAAACTGTTTTTT

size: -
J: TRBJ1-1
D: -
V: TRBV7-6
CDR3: CASSALPDTEAFF
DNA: TGTGCCAGCAGCGCACTACCTGACACTGAAGCTTTCTTT

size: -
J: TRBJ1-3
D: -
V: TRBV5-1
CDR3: CASSLGGGSGNTIYF
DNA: TGCGCCAGCAGCTTAGGGGGGGGCTCTGGAAACACCATATATTTT

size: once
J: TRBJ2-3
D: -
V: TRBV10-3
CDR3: CAISNTVDTQYF
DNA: TGTGCCATCAGCAACACAGTGGATACGCAGTATTTT

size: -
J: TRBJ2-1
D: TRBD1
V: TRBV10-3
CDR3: CAISESGTAAGNEQFF
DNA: TGTGCCATCAGTGAGTCTGGGACAGCCGCGGGCAATGAGCAGTTCTTC

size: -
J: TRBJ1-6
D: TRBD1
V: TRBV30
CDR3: CACTDRVSPLHF
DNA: TGTGCCTGTACGGACAGGGTTTCACCCCTCCACTTT

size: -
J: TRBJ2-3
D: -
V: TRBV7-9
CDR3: CASSLGRAAGDTQYF
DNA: TGTGCCAGCAGCTTAGGGCGGGCGGCAGGAGATACGCAGTATTTT

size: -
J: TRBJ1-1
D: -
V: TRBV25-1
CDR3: CASNQGRRDTEAFF
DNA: TGTGCCAGCAATCAGGGTCGGAGGGACACTGAAGCTTTCTTT

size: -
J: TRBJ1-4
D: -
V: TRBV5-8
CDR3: CASSWDITNEKLFF
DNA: TGTGCCAGCAGCTGGGACATAACTAATGAAAAACTGTTTTTT

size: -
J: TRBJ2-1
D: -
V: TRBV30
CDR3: CAWGSDNVYEQFF
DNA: TGTGCCTGGGGTTCGGACAACGTCTATGAGCAGTTCTTC

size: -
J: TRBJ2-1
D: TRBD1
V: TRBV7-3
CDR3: CASSSLTGGSYNEQFF
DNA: TGTGCCAGCAGCTCCCTCACAGGGGGCTCCTACAATGAGCAGTTCTTC

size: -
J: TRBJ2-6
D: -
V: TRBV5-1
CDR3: CASSLWKGDSGANVLTF
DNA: TGCGCCAGCAGCTTGTGGAAGGGAGACTCTGGGGCCAACGTCCTGACTTTC

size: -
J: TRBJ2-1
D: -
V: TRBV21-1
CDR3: CASSRGKPSTLHSYNEQFF
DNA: TGTGCCAGCAGCCGGGGGAAACCCTCGACCCTCCACTCCTACAATGAGCAGTTCTTC

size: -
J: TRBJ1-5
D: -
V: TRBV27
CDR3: CASSFAGVNQPQHF
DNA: TGTGCCAGCAGTTTTGCAGGGGTTAATCAGCCCCAGCATTTT

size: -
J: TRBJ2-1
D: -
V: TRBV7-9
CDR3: CASSLDGNEQFF
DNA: TGTGCCAGCAGCTTAGACGGCAATGAGCAGTTCTTC

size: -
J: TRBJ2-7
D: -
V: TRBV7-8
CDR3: CASSLGVGASSYEQYF
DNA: TGTGCCAGCAGCTTAGGGGTCGGAGCTTCCTCCTACGAGCAGTACTTC

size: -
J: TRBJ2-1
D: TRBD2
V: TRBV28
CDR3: CASSFGQREGHEQFF
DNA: TGTGCCAGCAGTTTCGGTCAGCGGGAGGGTCATGAGCAGTTCTTC